Shown below are 31 T cell receptor beta chains from a single sample sequenced in a study of radiation and T cells in renal cell carcinoma. Sequencing was performed with immunoSEQ multiplex PCR; in TCRdb, only in-frame clones are kept and a portion is missing. The repertoire has around 23,000 clones, around half of them found once; the top ten carry approximately 21%. Treatment given: treatment-naive control, cytoreductive nephrectomy. The input for sequencing was tumor tissue, taken from a patient whose treatment was nephrectomy without radiotherapy. These receptor sequences come from a human donor with renal cell carcinoma.

This chain joins TRBV6-6 and TRBJ1-2; possibly TRBD1 for D (5 bases). Germline loops: CDR1 MNHNY, CDR2 SVGAGI (reference sequence). Trimming pared 8 bases from V and 8 bases from J, leaving 18 bases between. This CDR3 spans 13 amino acids. The CDR3 DNA reads TGTGCCAGCGGCTCCCGGGACGGGGCGGGCTACACCTTC. Amino acids: CASGSRDGAGYTF.

The V gene is TRBV7-3, the J gene TRBJ2-2, with D possibly matching TRBD1 (5 bases). CDR1 and CDR2 from the germline V gene are SGHTA and FQGTGA. V lost 4 bases to trimming and J lost 2 bases, with 8 bases between them. CDR3 size: 14 residues. The CDR3 spells CASSSRTNTGELFF. CDR3 coding DNA: TGTGCCAGCAGCTCACGGACAAACACCGGGGAGCTGTTTTTT.

The V and J genes are TRBV7-6 and TRBJ2-3, with 11 positions matching TRBD2. The germline CDR1 and CDR2 sequences are SGHVS and FNYEAQ. V lost 5 bases, J lost 0 bases, and 4 bases stayed unmatched. This CDR3 contains 16 residues. CDR3 loop: CASSARLAGSTDTQYF. CDR3 DNA: TGTGCCAGCAGCGCACGACTAGCGGGGAGCACAGATACGCAGTATTTT.

This clone has a handful of counts. This rearrangement joins TRBV7-9 to TRBJ2-7; no clear D gene. This CDR3 comprises 13 residues. Germline V gives CDR1 SEHNR, CDR2 FQNEAQ (reference sequence). With 1 base removed from V and 5 bases from J, the gap between germline ends came to 9 bases. CDR3 coding DNA: TGTGCCAGCAGCTTAGGTTGGGTTAACGAGCAGTACTTC. Its protein product is CASSLGWVNEQYF. Combining the CDR3 with reference TRBV7-9 and TRBJ2-7 gives the whole variable domain DTGVSQNPRHKITKRGQNVTFRCDPISEHNRLYWYRQTLGQGPEFLTYFQNEAQLEKSRLLSDRFSAERPKGSFSTLEIQRTEQGDSAMYLCASSLGWVNEQYFGPGTRLTVT.

This clone was seen more than once but under ten times. This rearrangement joins TRBV6-5 to TRBJ2-2; 10 bases align to TRBD2. With V trimmed by 6 bases and J by 5 bases, 6 bases remained unmatched. The CDR3 runs 15 residues. Germline CDR1 is MNHEY and CDR2 is SVGAGI. The CDR3 region has the DNA TGTGCCAGCAGCCAGAGCGGGGGGGCTACCGGGGAGCTGTTTTTT. As protein: CASSQSGGATGELFF.

This clone was observed a few times. The V gene is TRBV6-1, the J gene TRBJ2-7; no reliable D call. V lost 4 bases, J lost 4 bases, and 8 bases lay in between. This CDR3 region has 12 residues. Germline V gives CDR1 MNHNS, CDR2 SASEGT. The CDR3 region is CASSGRGYEQYF. The CDR3 DNA is TGTGCCAGCAGTGGGCGTGGTTACGAGCAGTACTTC.

V and J are TRBV5-4 and TRBJ2-1; the D gene is possibly TRBD2 (5 bases). V lost 2 bases to trimming and J lost 5 bases, with 11 bases between them. There are 14 residues in the CDR3. Germline lookup yields CDR1 SGHNT and CDR2 YYREEE (reference sequence). The CDR3 is CASSFFLRDNEQFF. The CDR3 DNA sequence: TGTGCCAGCAGCTTTTTTTTGAGGGACAATGAGCAGTTCTTC.

This clone has a count of ten or more. The V and J genes are TRBV7-9 and TRBJ1-2; 7 bases agree with TRBD1. Germline assignment: CDR1 SEHNR and CDR2 FQNEAQ (reference sequence). The trim removed 4 bases at V and 7 bases at J, leaving 6 bases unmatched. This CDR3 has 13 amino acids. In DNA, the CDR3 is TGTGCCAGCAGCTCTACGACAGGGCGTGGCTACACCTTC. Encoded protein: CASSSTTGRGYTF.

This chain links TRBV18 with TRBJ1-3, with a possible D match to TRBD1 (6 bases). V lost 2 bases and J 1 base, leaving 21 bases between the germline ends. The germline V gene has CDR1 KGHSH and CDR2 LQKENI. The CDR3 is 19 residues long. Here the CDR3 DNA reads TGTGCCAGCTCACCAAAGTGGCGGACAGCGCGAGGTTCTGGAAACACCATATATTTT. Its protein is CASSPKWRTARGSGNTIYF.

This chain links TRBV2 with TRBJ1-2; D may be TRBD1 (6 bases). Trimming took 4 bases from V and 3 from J, leaving 6 bases between them. Germline CDR1 is SNHLY and CDR2 is FYNNEI. CDR3 length: 12 residues. The DNA of the CDR3 is TGTGCCAGCAGTGGGACAGACTATGGCTACACCTTC. Its protein is CASSGTDYGYTF.

This clone was seen just once. The chain carries TRBV7-6 and TRBJ2-7, with D perhaps TRBD2 (5 bases). Germline-derived CDR1 and CDR2 are SGHVS and FNYEAQ. V gave up 5 bases and J gave up 0 bases, with 11 bases separating them. The CDR3 is 14 residues long. DNA for the CDR3: TGTGCCAGCAGCCTACCGACTACCTCCTACGAGCAGTACTTC. This sequence encodes CASSLPTTSYEQYF.

This chain connects TRBV5-4 to TRBJ2-1; D gene uncertain. The germline V gene has CDR1 SGHNT and CDR2 YYREEE (reference sequence). Trimming cost V 3 bases and J 4 bases, with 17 bases left between them. The CDR3 is 16 residues long. CDR3 amino acids: CASSSHDSANYNEQFF. The CDR3, as DNA: TGTGCCAGCAGCTCTCACGATTCCGCAAATTACAATGAGCAGTTCTTC.

Only a few counts were recorded for this clone. The chain uses TRBV28 and TRBJ1-6; D is possibly TRBD1 (5 bases). The V and J ends lost 6 bases and 5 bases respectively, with 11 bases between them. This CDR3 comprises 14 residues. Germline loops: CDR1 MDHEN, CDR2 SYDVKM. CDR3 loop: CASSEGRNNSPLHF. Written as DNA, the CDR3 is TGTGCCAGCAGCGAGGGACGGAATAATTCACCCCTCCACTTT.

Concerning this clone itself: Other DNA sequences in the sample encode the same CDR3. The gene calls are TRBV5-1 and TRBJ1-2, with D perhaps TRBD1 (6 bases). Germline CDR1 SGHRS, CDR2 YFSETQ. The CDR3 runs 13 residues. The ends were cut back, 0 bases at V and 4 bases at J, with 7 bases in the middle. CDR3 sequence (DNA): TGCGCCAGCAGCTTGGGGGGGCCCTATGGCTACACCTTC. It translates to CASSLGGPYGYTF. Looking up the rest from reference TRBV5-1 and TRBJ1-2 gives the full variable domain: KAGVTQTPRYLIKTRGQQVTLSCSPISGHRSVSWYQQTPGQGLQFLFEYFSETQRNKGNFPGRFSGRQFSNSRSEMNVSTLELGDSALYLCASSLGGPYGYTFGSGTRLTVV.

The J gene is TRBJ2-2, the V gene TRBV19; the D is unclear. The CDR3 length is 13 residues. Trimming took off 3 bases at V and 6 bases at J, with 8 bases between the two ends. Germline V gene sequence: CDR1 LNHDA, CDR2 SQIVND (reference sequence). This CDR3 is CASSIPPPGELFF. The CDR3 bases are TGTGCCAGTAGTATCCCGCCACCCGGGGAGCTGTTTTTT.

V gene TRBV6-5 combines with J gene TRBJ1-2; D is perhaps TRBD1 (6 bases). Germline CDR1 MNHEY, CDR2 SVGAGI. V was trimmed by 2 bases and J by 7 bases, leaving 14 bases between them. The CDR3 contains 14 residues. CDR3: CASSYGWDTSGYTF. The DNA of the CDR3 is TGTGCCAGCAGTTACGGGTGGGACACAAGTGGCTACACCTTC.

The gene calls are TRBV6-1 and TRBJ1-1; D unclear. V was cut by 4 bases and J by 10 bases, with 13 bases left in between. The CDR3 length is 12 residues. The germline gives CDR1 MNHNS, CDR2 SASEGT. This chain's CDR3 is CASSAVPNLAFF. The DNA of the CDR3 is TGTGCCAGCAGTGCTGTCCCAAACTTAGCTTTCTTT.

Only a few counts were recorded for this clone. The J gene is TRBJ1-4, the V gene TRBV5-4; no clear D gene. The V end was cut by 4 bases, the J end by 5 bases, with 12 bases between. The CDR3 is made up of 14 amino acids. Per germline, CDR1 SGHNT and CDR2 YYREEE (reference sequence). The CDR3 bases are TGTGCCAGCAGCCCCGGGCCCCAGAATGAAAAACTGTTTTTT. The encoded protein is CASSPGPQNEKLFF. Combining the CDR3 with reference TRBV5-4 and TRBJ1-4 gives the whole variable domain ETGVTQSPTHLIKTRGQQVTLRCSSQSGHNTVSWYQQALGQGPQFIFQYYREEENGRGNFPPRFSGLQFPNYSSELNVNALELDDSALYLCASSPGPQNEKLFFGSGTQLSVL.

V usage is TRBV4-2 and J usage is TRBJ2-1, with 11 bases matching TRBD2. Germline assignment: CDR1 LGHNA and CDR2 YNFKEQ. The CDR3 length is 16 residues. Unmatched junction bases numbered 9, after V lost 3 bases and J lost 8 bases. The CDR3 region has the DNA TGTGCCAGCAGCCATGGATTAGCGGGGGGGCCTGATGAGCAGTTCTTC. Amino acids: CASSHGLAGGPDEQFF.

The chain is built from TRBV18 and TRBJ1-2; D uncertain. Looked up from germline, CDR1 is KGHSH and CDR2 is LQKENI. This CDR3 spans 13 amino acids. Trimming removed 1 base at V and 5 bases at J, with 8 bases between. The CDR3 sequence: CASSPLDEYGYTF. CDR3 bases: TGTGCCAGCTCACCACTCGACGAATATGGCTACACCTTC.

CDR3 sequence reads: CASSPPGTTNYGYTF. The CDR3 region has the DNA TGTGCCAGCAGCCCACCCGGGACGACTAACTATGGCTACACCTTC. The genes are TRBV5-6 and TRBJ1-2; a weak D match, TRBD1 (5 bases). V was shortened by 4 bases and J by 0 bases, with 13 bases between the two germline ends. The germline gives CDR1 SGHDT, CDR2 YYEEEE. CDR3 length: 15 residues.

The rearrangement links TRBV19 to TRBJ1-2; D unresolved. The CDR3 length is 13 residues. V was cut by 2 bases and J by 5 bases, with 9 bases left in between. CDR1 is LNHDA, CDR2 SQIVND, per germline (reference sequence). This CDR3 reads CASSILGSYGYTF. For the CDR3, the DNA is TGTGCCAGTAGTATACTGGGAAGTTATGGCTACACCTTC.

The chain combines TRBV5-1 with TRBJ2-3, with D maybe TRBD2 (6 bases). The V gene's germline CDR1 is SGHRS and CDR2 YFSETQ. Trimming removed 2 bases at V and 2 bases at J, with 12 bases between. This CDR3 spans 15 amino acids. CDR3 amino acids: CASSFGGAPTDTQYF. The CDR3 DNA reads TGCGCCAGCAGCTTCGGAGGGGCCCCCACAGATACGCAGTATTTT.

The chain uses TRBV4-3 and TRBJ2-3; 12 bases align to TRBD2. The V segment lost 1 base and the J segment 1 base; nucleotides outside the gene matches: 0. CDR3 length equals 16 residues. CDR1 is LGHNA, CDR2 YSLEER, per germline. CDR3 nucleotide sequence: TGCGCCAGCAGCCAAGGGACTAGCGGGGGCACAGATACGCAGTATTTT. Its protein is CASSQGTSGGTDTQYF.

In its sample, this clone was seen once. The chain recombines TRBV10-3 with TRBJ1-5, with 7 bases that match TRBD1. Germline loops: CDR1 ENHRY, CDR2 SYGVKD. V shed 4 bases, J shed 5 bases, and the junction held 5 bases outside the gene matches. This CDR3 spans 14 amino acids. The CDR3 DNA sequence: TGTGCCATCAGTGCACAGGGGAAGGATCAGCCCCAGCATTTT. It specifies CAISAQGKDQPQHF.

This chain uses TRBV14 with TRBJ1-4; the D gene is possibly TRBD1 (5 bases). This CDR3 has 15 residues. V was clipped by 1 base and J by 6 bases, with 12 bases between them. From germline, CDR1 is SGHDN and CDR2 FVKESK. The CDR3 spells CASSQARGQYEKLFF. The CDR3 nucleotides are TGTGCCAGCAGCCAAGCCCGGGGCCAATATGAAAAACTGTTTTTT.

A few counts support this clone. The rearrangement links TRBV6-1 to TRBJ2-3, with D perhaps matching TRBD1 (6 bases). The CDR3 covers 13 residues. The germline V and J ends were trimmed by 11 bases and 6 bases, with 18 bases remaining between them. Germline-derived CDR1 and CDR2 are MNHNS and SASEGT. The CDR3 loop reads CAGNREYRDTQYF. Written as DNA, the CDR3 is TGTGCCGGCAACAGGGAGTATAGGGATACGCAGTATTTT.

V gene TRBV7-9 combines with J gene TRBJ1-4, with 7 bases identical to TRBD1. The CDR3 consists of 14 residues. Per germline, CDR1 SEHNR and CDR2 FQNEAQ (reference sequence). The V gene end was trimmed by 6 bases and the J gene end by 7 bases; junction bases not matched to a gene: 8. CDR3 DNA sequence: TGTGCCAGCAGTCTCGGACAGGTCGGTGAAAAACTGTTTTTT. Residues: CASSLGQVGEKLFF.

This clone was seen more than once but under ten times. The chain has TRBV6-1 and TRBJ1-5; D not certain. The V end lost 9 bases, the J end lost 3 bases, and 15 bases lay between the germline ends. CDR1 is MNHNS and CDR2 is SASEGT in the germline V gene. This CDR3 comprises 14 residues. Written as DNA, the CDR3 is TGTGCCAGGCGGGTAGACGGACTCAATCAGCCCCAGCATTTT. Encoded protein: CARRVDGLNQPQHF.

This chain joins TRBV19 and TRBJ1-4; D gene uncertain. CDR1 and CDR2 from the germline V gene are LNHDA and SQIVND (reference sequence). V gave up 4 bases and J gave up 6 bases, with 15 bases separating them. The CDR3 runs to 15 residues. The CDR3: CASSTNRLGDEKLFF. The CDR3 DNA follows: TGTGCCAGTAGTACCAACAGACTTGGGGATGAAAAACTGTTTTTT.

By its share, this clone is medium-sized. The V gene is TRBV15, the J gene TRBJ2-7, with D tentatively TRBD1 or TRBD2 (6 bases each). The germline V gene has CDR1 LNHNV and CDR2 YYDKDF (reference sequence). This CDR3 is built from 14 residues. Trimming stripped 5 bases from V and 1 base from J, with 12 bases between. CDR3 bases: TGTGCCACCAGCTGGGGGGCAAGTTCCTACGAGCAGTACTTC. This codes for CATSWGASSYEQYF.